The 21 T cell receptor beta chains below were found in one sample sequenced in a study of cytomegalovirus exposure and HLA in healthy donors (dated by TCRdb to 2016 to 2017). The library was obtained by the immunoSEQ multiplex PCR assay. The multiplex PCR relied on a mix of 60 forward primers for TCR Vbeta segments and 13 reverse primers for TCR Jbeta segments. In TCRdb, the immuneACCESS table is reduced to in-frame sequences with V and J assigned. These tables do not hold every clone; where another copy was compared, an unresolved V gene accounts for under half, and the others remain unexplained. The sample table lists about 140,000 clones, 79% of them with a count of one. The ten largest clones represent 5% to 8.5% of the sample. Sequencing was carried out using PBMCs. Receptors were obtained from a man aged 40-55 years in good health and CMV-seropositive.

The chain combines TRBV11-2 with TRBJ2-5; maybe TRBD2 (5 bases). The V and J ends lost 5 bases and 1 base respectively, with 11 bases between them. CDR1 SGHAT and CDR2 FQNNGV come from the germline V gene. The CDR3 runs to 14 residues. The CDR3 here is CASSPGLVQETQYF. CDR3 DNA sequence: TGTGCCAGCAGCCCAGGACTGGTCCAAGAGACCCAGTACTTC. The full variable domain, with the rest looked up from reference TRBV11-2 and TRBJ2-5, is EAGVAQSPRYKIIEKRQSVAFWCNPISGHATLYWYQQILGQGPKLLIQFQNNGVVDDSQLPKDRFSAERLKGVDSTLKIQPAKLEDSAVYLCASSPGLVQETQYFGPGTRLLVL.

This clone was recorded once. The J gene is TRBJ2-5, the V gene TRBV29-1; D perhaps matches TRBD2 (6 bases). Germline lookup yields CDR1 SQVTM and CDR2 ANQGSEA. Trimming pared 4 bases from V and 4 bases from J, leaving 16 bases between. The CDR3 runs 14 residues. CDR3 in amino acids: CSVVLGGSRETQYF. The CDR3 nucleotides are TGCAGCGTTGTCCTTGGAGGGAGTAGAGAGACCCAGTACTTC.

This chain links TRBV28 with TRBJ2-3; 8 nucleotides align to TRBD2. Germline CDR1 is MDHEN and CDR2 is SYDVKM. V lost 0 bases, J lost 1 base, and 15 bases stayed unmatched. CDR3 length equals 20 residues. The CDR3 here is CASSLWGLGGRAGGTDTQYF. The CDR3 DNA is TGTGCCAGCAGTTTATGGGGCCTCGGGGGGAGAGCGGGAGGCACAGATACGCAGTATTTT.

This clone has only a few counts. The chain recombines TRBV7-9 with TRBJ2-7; 8 bases fit TRBD1. The V gene end was trimmed by 4 bases and the J gene end by 1 base; junction bases not matched to a gene: 6. CDR1 is SEHNR and CDR2 is FQNEAQ in the germline V gene (reference sequence). This CDR3 has 15 residues. CDR3 in DNA: TGTGCCAGCAGCTACGGACAGGGCGGGTCCTACGAGCAGTACTTC. Amino acids: CASSYGQGGSYEQYF.

The chain combines TRBV7-3 with TRBJ2-1, with TRBD2 matching 8 bases. Germline values: CDR1 SGHTA, CDR2 FQGTGA. The junction had 14 bases not matched to a gene; V was cut back by 7 bases and J by 6 bases. CDR3 length: 16 amino acids. CDR3 loop: CASTHEGASGLNEQFF. The CDR3 DNA reads TGTGCCAGCACCCACGAAGGGGCTAGCGGGCTCAATGAGCAGTTCTTC.

The gene calls are TRBV2 and TRBJ1-1; maybe TRBD1 (5 bases). Trimming cost V 4 bases and J 10 bases, with 13 bases left between them. The CDR3 has 12 residues. Germline V CDR1 and CDR2: SNHLY, FYNNEI. CDR3 in DNA: TGTGCCAGCAGTGGACAGCGTACGCCAGCTTTCTTT. Protein sequence: CASSGQRTPAFF.

The gene calls are TRBV7-9 and TRBJ2-7; D possibly corresponds to TRBD1 (5 bases). The CDR3 has 14 residues. CDR1 is SEHNR, CDR2 FQNEAQ, per germline (reference sequence). Trimming stripped 5 bases from V and 0 bases from J, with 11 bases between. Here the CDR3 DNA reads TGTGCCAGCAGCCTACGGACAAACTCCTACGAGCAGTACTTC. It translates to CASSLRTNSYEQYF.

The chain uses TRBV5-1 and TRBJ1-2; maybe TRBD1 (6 bases). Trimming left V 4 bases short and J 6 bases short, with 16 bases between. The germline V gene has CDR1 SGHRS and CDR2 YFSETQ. The CDR3 consists of 14 residues. In nucleotides, the CDR3 is TGCGCCAGCAGCGGAGCACTACAGGGAAATGGCTACACCTTC. As protein: CASSGALQGNGYTF.

J is TRBJ2-7 and V is TRBV6-1; TRBD2 might be the D (5 bases). This CDR3 has 11 residues. The germline V and J ends were trimmed by 11 bases and 3 bases, with 11 bases remaining between them. The germline V gene encodes CDR1 MNHNS and CDR2 SASEGT. CDR3 bases: TGTGCCGGAGGACGGGACTACGAGCAGTACTTC. Protein: CAGGRDYEQYF.

This chain joins TRBV6-1 and TRBJ1-5; D not certain. Trimming took 0 bases from V and 0 from J, leaving 9 bases between them. The CDR3 is 16 amino acids. Germline CDR1 reads MNHNS; CDR2 reads SASEGT. CDR3 in DNA: TGTGCCAGCAGTGAAGCTGAGGGATATAGCAATCAGCCCCAGCATTTT. This sequence encodes CASSEAEGYSNQPQHF.

This clone was observed once. The chain employs TRBV2 and TRBJ1-1, with 7 bases matching TRBD1. CDR3 size: 15 residues. The germline V gene has CDR1 SNHLY and CDR2 FYNNEI. The J segment lost 1 base and the V segment lost 5 bases, leaving 7 bases of the junction unmatched. CDR3: CASSPTTGWNTEAFF. In nucleotides, the CDR3 is TGTGCCAGCAGTCCAACGACAGGGTGGAACACTGAAGCTTTCTTT.

This chain joins TRBV14 and TRBJ1-6; no reliable D call. Trimming left V 1 base short and J 10 bases short, with 11 bases between. Germline CDR1 reads SGHDN; CDR2 reads FVKESK. The CDR3 contains 14 residues. As DNA, the CDR3 is TGTGCCAGCAGCCAAGCCAGGTTCAACTCACCCCTCCACTTT. This encodes CASSQARFNSPLHF. Full variable domain (rest looked up from reference TRBV14 and TRBJ1-6): EAGVTQFPSHSVIEKGQTVTLRCDPISGHDNLYWYRRVMGKEIKFLLHFVKESKQDESGMPNNRFLAERTGGTYSTLKVQPAELEDSGVYFCASSQARFNSPLHFGNGTRLTVT.

This clone was counted only a few times. Germline and junction disagree at one end, which may indicate a read error. The gene calls are TRBV7-9 and TRBJ2-1; D uncertain. The CDR3 has 12 amino acids. In germline, CDR1 is SEHNR, CDR2 FQNEAQ (reference sequence). The DNA of the CDR3 is TGTTCCAGCAGCTCATCCTACAATGAGCAGTTCTTC. Protein sequence: CSSSSSYNEQFF. Full variable domain (missing parts from reference TRBV7-9 and TRBJ2-1): DTGVSQNPRHKITKRGQNVTFRCDPISEHNRLYWYRQTLGQGPEFLTYFQNEAQLEKSRLLSDRFSAERPKGSFSTLEIQRTEQGDSAMYLCSSSSSYNEQFFGPGTRLTVL.

There are a few counts of this clone. V gene TRBV29-1 combines with J gene TRBJ2-7; D is possibly TRBD2 (6 bases). Trimming shortened V by 6 bases and J by 5 bases, and 23 bases separated the two germline ends. This CDR3 is built from 15 residues. Germline assignment: CDR1 SQVTM and CDR2 ANQGSEA. The CDR3 spells CSVDPGSGGMDEQYF. CDR3 DNA sequence: TGCAGCGTCGACCCTGGGAGTGGGGGGATGGACGAGCAGTACTTC.

The J gene is TRBJ2-7, the V gene TRBV13, with a possible D match to TRBD2 (6 bases). In germline, CDR1 is PRHDT, CDR2 FYEKMQ (reference sequence). The CDR3 contains 13 residues. The ends were cut back, 7 bases at V and 0 bases at J, with 10 bases in the middle. CDR3 amino acids: CASTFSGSYEQYF. For the CDR3, the DNA is TGTGCCAGCACCTTTAGCGGCTCCTACGAGCAGTACTTC.

The chain combines TRBV6-6 with TRBJ2-7; a possible D gene is TRBD2 (6 bases). The CDR3 spans 14 residues. V lost 0 bases and J lost 2, with 8 bases in between. Germline CDR1 and CDR2: MNHNY and SVGAGI (reference sequence). The CDR3 spells CASSYSGGTYEQYF. As DNA, the CDR3 is TGTGCCAGCAGTTACTCGGGCGGGACCTACGAGCAGTACTTC.

This clone appeared a few times. The chain uses TRBV5-4 and TRBJ1-4, with D possibly matching TRBD1 (5 bases). CDR1 and CDR2 from the germline V gene are SGHNT and YYREEE (reference sequence). The CDR3 is made up of 18 amino acids. V dropped 1 base and J dropped 3 bases, with 19 bases sitting between them. The CDR3 sequence: CASSLIRAGKRANEKLFF. CDR3 DNA sequence: TGTGCCAGCAGCTTGATCCGGGCAGGGAAGAGAGCTAATGAAAAACTGTTTTTT.

The rearrangement uses TRBV13 and TRBJ2-5, with TRBD2 as a possible D gene (6 bases). The CDR3 sequence is 16 residues long. The V gene's germline CDR1 is PRHDT and CDR2 FYEKMQ (reference sequence). The germline V and J ends were trimmed by 0 bases and 4 bases, with 15 bases remaining between them. The CDR3 sequence: CASSLGTSIPPETQYF. CDR3 sequence (DNA): TGTGCCAGCAGCTTAGGTACTAGCATCCCCCCAGAGACCCAGTACTTC.

The gene calls are TRBV2 and TRBJ2-6; D unclear. V lost 5 bases and J lost 3, with 11 bases in between. Germline CDR1 reads SNHLY; CDR2 reads FYNNEI. CDR3 length: 15 amino acids. CDR3 sequence reads: CASSLTYGGANVLTF. In nucleotides, the CDR3 is TGTGCCAGCAGTCTTACTTATGGTGGGGCCAACGTCCTGACTTTC.

This clone has a single count. V gene TRBV30 combines with J gene TRBJ2-1, with 7 nucleotides matching TRBD2. The germline V gene encodes CDR1 GTSNPN and CDR2 SVGIG (reference sequence). The CDR3 consists of 15 residues. V was clipped by 0 bases and J by 4 bases; unmatched bases: 6. CDR3 nucleotide sequence: TGTGCCTGGAGTGTACTCGGGGGAGGGTACAATGAGCAGTTCTTC. This codes for CAWSVLGGGYNEQFF.

This clone has more than one count but fewer than ten. The chain uses TRBV9 and TRBJ2-3; 7 positions agree with TRBD1. CDR1 is SGDLS and CDR2 is YYNGEE in the germline V gene. The ends lost 4 bases at V and 2 bases at J; junction bases unmatched: 10. The CDR3 length is 16 residues. The CDR3 protein is CASSPRQGLITDTQYF. The DNA of the CDR3 is TGTGCCAGCAGCCCAAGACAGGGATTAATCACAGATACGCAGTATTTT.